This entry concerns a single T cell receptor beta chain. The antigen is not known. This sample was included in a study of beta chain features in type 1 diabetes. Study-level background: Examination covered fewer than 110 million sorted cells spanning all samples.

Whole-study results and caveats: Lower insertion and higher deletion counts appeared at VDJ junctions in type 1 diabetes patients. Here, the possible influence of HLA type (on TCRB rearrangement) remained unresolved. Moderate yet significant TCRB CDR3 shortening was seen in Type 1 diabetes patients in all four CD4+ subsets.

The isolated RNA, all of it, was reverse transcribed, so expressed TCRB transcripts were what got sequenced. Assay: immunoSEQ multiplex PCR; the TCRdb copy retains only in-frame clones and omits some. The sample consists of approximately 170,000 clones, approximately 7.8% of them appearing once. The CDR3 has 11 residues. V was clipped by 0 bases and J by 7 bases, with 3 bases between them. The germline V gene encodes CDR1 LNHDA and CDR2 SQIVND (reference sequence). Via the markers CD45RO/CCR7/CD25/CD127/CD95/CD27, stem cell-like memory, regulatory, central memory and naive CD4+ cells were sorted. The TCR was taken from a woman in her thirties or forties with type 1 diabetes. The sequenced sample consisted of central memory CD4+ T cells from blood. V is TRBV19 and J is TRBJ1-2; no clear D. This chain's CDR3 is CASSIERGYTF. In DNA, the CDR3 is TGTGCCAGTAGTATAGAGCGTGGCTACACCTTC. The variable domain in full, with the rest retrieved from reference TRBV19 and TRBJ1-2, is DGGITQSPKYLFRKEGQNVTLSCEQNLNHDAMYWYRQDPGQGLRLIYYSQIVNDFQKGDIAEGYSVSREKKESFPLTVTSAQKNPTAFYLCASSIERGYTFGSGTRLTVV.